This passage covers 25 T cell receptor beta chains from one sample sequenced in a study of Tregs in tolerant kidney transplant recipients. The table came from immunoSEQ multiplex PCR; TCRdb's copy has only in-frame clones and leaves some out. The sample records some 240,000 clones, 80% to 85% being singletons. The specimen sequenced was CD4+ T cells from blood. The receptors derive from a human donor in good health.

The rearrangement joins TRBV6-5 to TRBJ2-5, with 7 bases identical to TRBD2. The CDR3 is made up of 15 amino acids. Per germline, CDR1 MNHEY and CDR2 SVGAGI. V was pared by 7 bases and J by 1 base, with 9 bases of the junction left unmatched. The CDR3 is CASTRSAGVQETQYF. DNA of the CDR3: TGTGCCAGCACTCGGTCGGCGGGAGTCCAAGAGACCCAGTACTTC.

The chain combines TRBV9 with TRBJ2-5; 10 bases match TRBD2. V lost 1 base, J lost 5 bases, and 8 bases stayed unmatched. Per germline, CDR1 SGDLS and CDR2 YYNGEE. The CDR3 is 16 residues long. CDR3 residues: CASSVSGTSVDETQYF. The CDR3 region has the DNA TGTGCCAGCAGCGTATCAGGGACTAGCGTCGATGAGACCCAGTACTTC.

The genes are TRBV30 and TRBJ1-5; D unresolved. Trimming removed 0 bases from V and 4 bases from J, with 16 bases in between. The CDR3 is 16 residues long. Looked up from germline, CDR1 is GTSNPN and CDR2 is SVGIG (reference sequence). The CDR3 is CAWSVRSWGTNQPQHF. The CDR3 bases are TGTGCCTGGAGTGTACGATCGTGGGGAACGAATCAGCCCCAGCATTTT.

V and J are TRBV7-9 and TRBJ2-2, with TRBD1 matching 7 bases. The CDR3 sequence is 16 residues long. V lost 1 base and J lost 7; bases outside the gene matches: 9. Germline values: CDR1 SEHNR, CDR2 FQNEAQ (reference sequence). The CDR3 DNA reads TGTGCCAGCAGCTTAGACATCGGACAGGACGTCGGGGAGCTGTTTTTT. Translated: CASSLDIGQDVGELFF. The variable domain in full, with the rest retrieved from reference TRBV7-9 and TRBJ2-2, is DTGVSQNPRHKITKRGQNVTFRCDPISEHNRLYWYRQTLGQGPEFLTYFQNEAQLEKSRLLSDRFSAERPKGSFSTLEIQRTEQGDSAMYLCASSLDIGQDVGELFFGEGSRLTVL.

The chain links TRBV5-1 to TRBJ1-2; D remains ambiguous. CDR3 length equals 15 residues. The ends were cut back, 0 bases at V and 4 bases at J, with 13 bases in the middle. From germline, CDR1 is SGHRS and CDR2 YFSETQ. In DNA, the CDR3 is TGCGCCAGCAGCTTGGGGGCAGTTCTTGGCTATGGCTACACCTTC. Its translation: CASSLGAVLGYGYTF.

This chain joins TRBV4-1 and TRBJ2-3; 8 bases are shared with TRBD2. CDR3 length: 16 residues. CDR1 MGHRA and CDR2 YSYEKL come from the germline V gene. Unmatched junction bases numbered 10, after V lost 4 bases and J lost 4 bases. CDR3 coding DNA: TGCGCCAGCAGCCTCGGGGGGAGCGGGAGTTCAGATACGCAGTATTTT. Translation gives CASSLGGSGSSDTQYF.

The chain joins TRBV6-5 to TRBJ2-7; 7 bases are shared with TRBD1. Germline V gene data show CDR1 as MNHEY and CDR2 as SVGAGI. After removal of 4 bases from V and 3 bases from J, the junction contained 6 bases not matched to a gene. This CDR3 has 14 residues. Written as DNA, the CDR3 is TGTGCCAGCAGTTGGGACAGAACATTCTACGAGCAGTACTTC. Its translation is CASSWDRTFYEQYF.

This clone was observed a single time. The chain employs TRBV7-9 and TRBJ2-5; D remains unclear. Looked up from germline, CDR1 is SEHNR and CDR2 is FQNEAQ (reference sequence). The CDR3 is made up of 12 amino acids. V gave up 5 bases and J gave up 1 base, with 5 bases separating them. CDR3: CASSPRQETQYF. CDR3 DNA: TGTGCCAGCAGCCCTCGCCAAGAGACCCAGTACTTC.

The chain has TRBV18 and TRBJ2-7; D remains ambiguous. With 3 bases removed from V and 4 bases from J, the gap between germline ends came to 7 bases. The CDR3 has 12 amino acids. Germline CDR1 and CDR2: KGHSH and LQKENI. CDR3 in amino acids: CASSPMGYEQYF. The CDR3 nucleotides are TGTGCCAGCTCACCGATGGGATACGAGCAGTACTTC.

This rearrangement joins TRBV2 to TRBJ2-1; the match to TRBD1 covers 7 bases. The trim removed 6 bases at V and 15 bases at J, leaving 11 bases unmatched. CDR1 and CDR2 (germline): SNHLY, FYNNEI. The CDR3 has 12 amino acids. The DNA of the CDR3 is TGTGCCAGCAGGGCGACAGGGAAAGTGAGGTTCTTC. Its translation: CASRATGKVRFF.

V gene TRBV5-1 combines with J gene TRBJ2-7; possibly TRBD1 for D (5 bases). Germline V gives CDR1 SGHRS, CDR2 YFSETQ. Trimming took 10 bases from V and 3 from J, leaving 20 bases between them. The CDR3 totals 14 residues. CDR3 in amino acids: CASSDTTAFYEQYF. The CDR3 DNA reads as TGCGCCTCTTCGGACACGACCGCCTTCTACGAGCAGTACTTC.

This rearrangement joins TRBV27 to TRBJ2-2; perhaps D is TRBD1 or TRBD2 (5 bases each). Germline CDR1 and CDR2: MNHEY and SMNVEV (reference sequence). The CDR3 has 14 residues. Trimming removed 7 bases from V and 3 bases from J, with 12 bases in between. The CDR3 sequence is CASNLRGYTGELFF. CDR3 nucleotide sequence: TGTGCCAGCAACCTACGGGGCTACACCGGGGAGCTGTTTTTT.

V and J are TRBV25-1 and TRBJ1-6; D not certain. The CDR3 runs 12 residues. CDR1 MGHDK and CDR2 SYGVNS come from the germline V gene. The ends were cut back, 5 bases at V and 8 bases at J, with 7 bases in the middle. The CDR3 DNA is TGTGCCAGCAGTCCATCGGATTCACCCCTCCACTTT. It specifies CASSPSDSPLHF.

For the CDR3, the DNA is TGCGCCAGCAGCCAATACGAGGGGGCTCGCCCTAATGAAAAACTGTTTTTT. Residues: CASSQYEGARPNEKLFF. This sequence joins TRBV4-1 and TRBJ1-4; TRBD1 matches at 7 bases. The CDR3 has 17 residues. V lost 2 bases and J lost 3; bases outside the gene matches: 9. CDR1 is MGHRA, CDR2 YSYEKL, per germline.

The gene calls are TRBV30 and TRBJ2-2, with 9 bases matching TRBD1. Losses at the gene ends were 2 bases for V and 4 bases for J; bases not matched to a gene: 8. Germline CDR1 and CDR2: GTSNPN and SVGIG (reference sequence). The CDR3 runs 16 residues. CDR3 coding DNA: TGTGCCTGGAGTTCCGTACGGACAGGGGTCACCGGGGAGCTGTTTTTT. This sequence encodes CAWSSVRTGVTGELFF.

J is TRBJ2-7 and V is TRBV5-1, with 14 bases fitting TRBD2. The trim removed 4 bases at V and 0 bases at J, leaving 3 bases unmatched. This CDR3 spans 16 amino acids. Germline V gives CDR1 SGHRS, CDR2 YFSETQ. CDR3 in amino acids: CASSPGTSGSSYEQYF. CDR3 nucleotide sequence: TGCGCCAGCAGCCCCGGGACTAGCGGGAGCTCCTACGAGCAGTACTTC.

V is TRBV6-5 and J is TRBJ1-5, with D possibly TRBD1 on 5 matching bases. Germline loops: CDR1 MNHEY, CDR2 SVGAGI. Trimming left V 4 bases short and J 10 bases short, with 8 bases between. There are 11 residues in the CDR3. This CDR3 is CASSSTGPQHF. The CDR3 coding sequence is TGTGCCAGCAGTTCTACAGGTCCCCAGCATTTT.

This clone was counted once. The chain is built from TRBV5-1 and TRBJ2-7; no firm D call. From germline, CDR1 is SGHRS and CDR2 YFSETQ. V gave up 7 bases and J gave up 2 bases, with 13 bases separating them. The CDR3 is 13 residues long. The chain's CDR3 is CASQLDGTYEQYF. The CDR3 DNA is TGCGCCAGCCAGCTGGACGGAACCTACGAGCAGTACTTC.

The rearrangement links TRBV7-8 to TRBJ2-2, with 9 positions matching TRBD1. There are 16 residues in the CDR3. Germline V gene lookup returns CDR1 SGHVS and CDR2 FQNEAQ. V was clipped by 1 base and J by 5 bases; unmatched bases: 5. The CDR3: CASSLEGQGGTGELFF. The CDR3 coding sequence is TGTGCCAGCAGCTTAGAGGGACAGGGAGGAACCGGGGAGCTGTTTTTT. The entire variable domain, with the rest obtained from reference TRBV7-8 and TRBJ2-2, is as follows: GAGVSQSPRYKVAKRGQDVALRCDPISGHVSLFWYQQALGQGPEFLTYFQNEAQLDKSGLPSDRFFAERPEGSVSTLKIQRTQQEDSAVYLCASSLEGQGGTGELFFGEGSRLTVL.

The chain employs TRBV5-4 and TRBJ1-5, with D perhaps TRBD1 (5 bases). Germline CDR1 reads SGHNT; CDR2 reads YYREEE (reference sequence). The CDR3 has 15 residues. The V gene lost 1 base and the J gene lost 0 bases, with 8 bases spanning the gap. The CDR3 DNA reads TGTGCCAGCAGCTTGACAGGCGATAGCAATCAGCCCCAGCATTTT. It translates to CASSLTGDSNQPQHF.

The chain employs TRBV6-6 and TRBJ1-1, with D uncertain. The CDR3 spans 11 residues. Germline CDR1 and CDR2: MNHNY and SVGAGI (reference sequence). Trimming took off 7 bases at V and 8 bases at J, with 11 bases between the two ends. CDR3 sequence (DNA): TGTGCCAGCACCTTAACGGGCGAAGCTTTCTTT. It specifies CASTLTGEAFF.

The chain links TRBV7-9 to TRBJ2-7, with D hard to call. The CDR3 consists of 12 residues. The germline V gene encodes CDR1 SEHNR and CDR2 FQNEAQ (reference sequence). Trimming pared 3 bases from V and 7 bases from J, leaving 10 bases between. CDR3 in amino acids: CASSFRLDEQYF. In nucleotides, the CDR3 is TGTGCCAGCAGCTTTAGACTGGATGAGCAGTACTTC.

The rearrangement joins TRBV7-8 to TRBJ1-1; no reliable D call. CDR3 length: 15 residues. Trimming took off 1 base at V and 0 bases at J, with 9 bases between the two ends. Germline V gene lookup returns CDR1 SGHVS and CDR2 FQNEAQ. DNA of the CDR3: TGTGCCAGCAGCTTAGTAGGGCAGCTGAACACTGAAGCTTTCTTT. Protein product: CASSLVGQLNTEAFF. The full variable domain, its missing parts supplied by reference TRBV7-8 and TRBJ1-1, is GAGVSQSPRYKVAKRGQDVALRCDPISGHVSLFWYQQALGQGPEFLTYFQNEAQLDKSGLPSDRFFAERPEGSVSTLKIQRTQQEDSAVYLCASSLVGQLNTEAFFGQGTRLTVV.

This chain connects TRBV11-2 to TRBJ2-1; TRBD2 matches at 9 bases. With 3 bases clipped from V and 1 base from J, the junction kept 7 bases outside the gene matches. CDR1 and CDR2 (germline): SGHAT, FQNNGV. CDR3 length equals 17 residues. This chain's CDR3 is CASSFLAGFSSYNEQFF. CDR3 nucleotides: TGTGCCAGCAGCTTCCTAGCGGGGTTCTCATCCTACAATGAGCAGTTCTTC.

Only one count was recorded for this clone. The genes are TRBV7-6 and TRBJ2-5; TRBD1 matches at 8 bases. CDR1 SGHVS and CDR2 FNYEAQ come from the germline V gene. The length of the CDR3 is 14 residues. V lost 3 bases to trimming and J lost 4 bases; unmatched junction nucleotides: 4. In DNA, the CDR3 is TGTGCCAGCAGCTTGACAGGGGAACGAGAGACCCAGTACTTC. It yields the protein CASSLTGERETQYF.